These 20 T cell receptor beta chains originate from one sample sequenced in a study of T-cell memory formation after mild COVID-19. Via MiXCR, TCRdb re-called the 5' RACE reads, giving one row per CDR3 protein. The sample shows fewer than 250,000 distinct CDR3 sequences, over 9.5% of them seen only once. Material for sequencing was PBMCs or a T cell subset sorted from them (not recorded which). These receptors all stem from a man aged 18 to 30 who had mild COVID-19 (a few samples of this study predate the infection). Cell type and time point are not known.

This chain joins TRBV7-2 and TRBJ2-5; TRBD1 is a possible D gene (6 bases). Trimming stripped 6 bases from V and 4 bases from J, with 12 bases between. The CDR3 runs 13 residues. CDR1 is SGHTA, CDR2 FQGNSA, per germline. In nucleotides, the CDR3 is TGTGCCAGCAGGCCAGGGGTTGGAGAGACCCAGTACTTC. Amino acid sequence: CASRPGVGETQYF.

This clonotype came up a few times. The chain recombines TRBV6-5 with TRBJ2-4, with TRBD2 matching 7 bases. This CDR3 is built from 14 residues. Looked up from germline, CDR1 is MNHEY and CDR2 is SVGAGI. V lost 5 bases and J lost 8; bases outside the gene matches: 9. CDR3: CASSQTSRVDIQYF. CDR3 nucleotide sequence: TGTGCCAGCAGTCAGACTAGCCGAGTTGACATTCAGTACTTC.

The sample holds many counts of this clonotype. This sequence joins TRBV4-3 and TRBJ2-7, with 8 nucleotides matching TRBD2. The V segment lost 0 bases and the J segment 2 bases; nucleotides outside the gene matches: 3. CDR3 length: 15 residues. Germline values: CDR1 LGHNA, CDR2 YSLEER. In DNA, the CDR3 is TGCGCCAGCAGCCAAGACCCGGGGGGGACCTACGAGCAGTACTTC. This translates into CASSQDPGGTYEQYF.

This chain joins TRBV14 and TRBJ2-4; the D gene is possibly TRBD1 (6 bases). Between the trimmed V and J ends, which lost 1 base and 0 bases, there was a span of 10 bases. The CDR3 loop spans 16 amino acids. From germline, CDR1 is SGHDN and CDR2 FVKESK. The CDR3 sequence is CASSQGTALAKNIQYF. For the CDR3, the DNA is TGTGCCAGCAGCCAAGGGACAGCGCTAGCCAAAAACATTCAGTACTTC.

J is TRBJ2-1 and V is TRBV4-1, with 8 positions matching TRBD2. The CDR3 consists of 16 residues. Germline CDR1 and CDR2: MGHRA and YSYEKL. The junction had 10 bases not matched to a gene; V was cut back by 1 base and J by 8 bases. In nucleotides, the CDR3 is TGCGCCAGCAGCCAAGGCGGGCGGGGGGAGATGGATGAGCAGTTCTTC. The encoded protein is CASSQGGRGEMDEQFF.

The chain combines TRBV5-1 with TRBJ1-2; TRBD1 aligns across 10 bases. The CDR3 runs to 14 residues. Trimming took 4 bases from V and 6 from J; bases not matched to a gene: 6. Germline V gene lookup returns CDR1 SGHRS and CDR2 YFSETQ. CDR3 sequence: CASSPTGTGDGYTF. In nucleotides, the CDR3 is TGCGCCAGCAGCCCGACCGGGACAGGGGATGGCTACACCTTC.

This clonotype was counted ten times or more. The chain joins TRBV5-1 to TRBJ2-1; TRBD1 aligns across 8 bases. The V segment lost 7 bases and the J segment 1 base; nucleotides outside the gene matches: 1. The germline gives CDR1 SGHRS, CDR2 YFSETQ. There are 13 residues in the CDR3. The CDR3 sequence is CASGQGSYNEQFF. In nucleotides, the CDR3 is TGCGCCAGCGGACAGGGATCCTACAATGAGCAGTTCTTC.

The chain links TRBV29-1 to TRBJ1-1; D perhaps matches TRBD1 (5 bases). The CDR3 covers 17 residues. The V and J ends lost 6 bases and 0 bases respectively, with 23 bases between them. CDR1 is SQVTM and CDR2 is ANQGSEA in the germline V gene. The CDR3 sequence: CSVPGPLTTRVNTEAFF. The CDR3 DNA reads TGCAGCGTCCCGGGACCCCTTACAACCCGCGTGAACACTGAAGCTTTCTTT.

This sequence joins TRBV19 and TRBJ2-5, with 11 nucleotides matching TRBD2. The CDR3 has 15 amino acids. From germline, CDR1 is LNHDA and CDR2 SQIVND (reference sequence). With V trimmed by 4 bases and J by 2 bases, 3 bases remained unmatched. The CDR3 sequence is CASSTGTSGQETQYF. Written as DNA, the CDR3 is TGTGCCAGTAGTACCGGGACTAGCGGACAAGAGACCCAGTACTTC.

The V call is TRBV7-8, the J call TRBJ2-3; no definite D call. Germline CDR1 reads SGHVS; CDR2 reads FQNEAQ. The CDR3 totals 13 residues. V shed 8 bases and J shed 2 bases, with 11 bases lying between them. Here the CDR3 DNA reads TGTGCCAGCGGTGATGAGAACACAGATACGCAGTATTTT. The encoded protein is CASGDENTDTQYF.

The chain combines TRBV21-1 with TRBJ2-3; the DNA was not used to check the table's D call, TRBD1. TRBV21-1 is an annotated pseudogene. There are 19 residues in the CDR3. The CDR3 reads CASSKAPYPGCRVTDTQYF. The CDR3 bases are TGTGCCAGCAGCAAAGCGCCCTACCCGGGTTGCCGGGTAACAGATACGCAGTATTTT.

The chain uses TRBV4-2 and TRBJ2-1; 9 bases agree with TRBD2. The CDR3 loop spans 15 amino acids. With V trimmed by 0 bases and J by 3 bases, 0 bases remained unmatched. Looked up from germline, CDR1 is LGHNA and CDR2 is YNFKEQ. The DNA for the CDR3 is TGTGCCAGCAGCCAAGAGCGGGGGGGCTACAATGAGCAGTTCTTC. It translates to CASSQERGGYNEQFF.

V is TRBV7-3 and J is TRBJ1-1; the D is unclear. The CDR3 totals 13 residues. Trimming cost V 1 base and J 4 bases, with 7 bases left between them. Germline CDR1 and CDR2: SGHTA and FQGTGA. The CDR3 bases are TGTGCCAGCAGCTTAAGGCCTCGCACTGAAGCTTTCTTT. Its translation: CASSLRPRTEAFF.

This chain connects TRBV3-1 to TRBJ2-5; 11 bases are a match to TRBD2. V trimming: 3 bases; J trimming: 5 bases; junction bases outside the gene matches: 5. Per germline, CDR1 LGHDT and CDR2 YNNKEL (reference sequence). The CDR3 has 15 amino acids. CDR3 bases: TGTGCCAGCAGCCACCTAGCGGGGGGTAGGGAGACCCAGTACTTC. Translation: CASSHLAGGRETQYF.

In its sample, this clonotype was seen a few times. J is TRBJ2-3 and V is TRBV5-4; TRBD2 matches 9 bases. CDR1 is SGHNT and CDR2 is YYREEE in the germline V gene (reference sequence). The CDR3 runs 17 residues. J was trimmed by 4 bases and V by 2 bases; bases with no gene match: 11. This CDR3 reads CASSLSGGPLQADTQYF. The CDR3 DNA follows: TGTGCCAGCAGCTTAAGCGGGGGGCCCTTGCAGGCAGATACGCAGTATTTT.

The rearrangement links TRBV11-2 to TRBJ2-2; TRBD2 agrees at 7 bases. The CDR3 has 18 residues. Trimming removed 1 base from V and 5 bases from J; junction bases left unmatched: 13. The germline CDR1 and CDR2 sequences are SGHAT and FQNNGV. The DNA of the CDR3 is TGTGCCAGCAGCTTAGTTGATTTTAGTTGGCGGGGGACCGGGGAGCTGTTTTTT. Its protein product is CASSLVDFSWRGTGELFF.

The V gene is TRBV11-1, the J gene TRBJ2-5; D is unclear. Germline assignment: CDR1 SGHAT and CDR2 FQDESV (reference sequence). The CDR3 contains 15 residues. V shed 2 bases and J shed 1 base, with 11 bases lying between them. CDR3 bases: TGTGCCAGCAGCTTACAGGCGCCCATCCAAGAGACCCAGTACTTC. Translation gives CASSLQAPIQETQYF.

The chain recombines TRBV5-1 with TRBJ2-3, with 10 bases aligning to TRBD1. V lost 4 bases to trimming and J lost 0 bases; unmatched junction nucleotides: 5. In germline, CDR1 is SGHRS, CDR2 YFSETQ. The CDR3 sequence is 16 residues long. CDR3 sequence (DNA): TGCGCCAGCAGCCCGGGACAGGGGTCTAGCACAGATACGCAGTATTTT. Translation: CASSPGQGSSTDTQYF.

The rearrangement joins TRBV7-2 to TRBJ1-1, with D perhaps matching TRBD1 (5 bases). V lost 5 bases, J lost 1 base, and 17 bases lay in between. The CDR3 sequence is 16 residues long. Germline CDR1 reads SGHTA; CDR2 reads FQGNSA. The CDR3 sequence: CASSPTPGLRNTEAFF. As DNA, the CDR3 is TGTGCCAGCAGCCCAACCCCGGGACTCCGGAACACTGAAGCTTTCTTT.

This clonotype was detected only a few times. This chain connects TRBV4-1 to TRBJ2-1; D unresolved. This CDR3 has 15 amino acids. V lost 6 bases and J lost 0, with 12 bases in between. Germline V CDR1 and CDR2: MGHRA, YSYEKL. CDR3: CASRVTFLSYNEQFF. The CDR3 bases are TGCGCCAGCAGGGTGACTTTCCTCTCCTACAATGAGCAGTTCTTC.